Below, 21 T cell receptor beta chains from the same sample are listed, as sequenced in a study of T-cell reconstitution after alpha-beta-depleted transplantation in children. As it was prepared, the TCRbeta library received unique molecular identifiers. TCRdb passed the PCR reads through MiXCR, listing each CDR3 protein once. The sample carries about 600,000 distinct CDR3 sequences, over 9.5% recorded once. Sequencing used PBMCs from the stem cell graft donor, obtained from the stem cell graft. These receptors were taken from a human donor who donated a stem cell graft to a child with acute myeloid leukemia.

This clonotype has only a few counts. The chain employs TRBV20-1 and TRBJ2-4, with D possibly being TRBD1 (5 bases). Per germline, CDR1 DFQATT and CDR2 SNEGSKA (reference sequence). V lost 6 bases, J lost 6 bases, and 21 bases lay in between. This CDR3 has 15 residues. The CDR3, as DNA: TGCAGTGCCAGGTCGAGACAGCGAAGCCTAAACATTCAGTACTTC. Translation gives CSARSRQRSLNIQYF.

V usage is TRBV20-1 and J usage is TRBJ2-7, with D perhaps being TRBD1 or TRBD2 (5 bases each). Trimming pared 1 base from V and 1 base from J, leaving 17 bases between. This CDR3 has 16 residues. The germline CDR1 and CDR2 sequences are DFQATT and SNEGSKA (reference sequence). The CDR3, as DNA: TGCAGTGCTAGAGCCCGTTGGGGGTTCGCGTCCTACGAGCAGTACTTC. This translates into CSARARWGFASYEQYF.

V is TRBV30 and J is TRBJ2-2; 7 nucleotides align to TRBD2. The CDR3 runs 16 residues. Germline assignment: CDR1 GTSNPN and CDR2 SVGIG (reference sequence). V trimming: 1 base; J trimming: 5 bases; junction bases outside the gene matches: 10. CDR3 protein: CAWSAYPWGGTGELFF. CDR3 DNA sequence: TGTGCCTGGAGTGCTTACCCCTGGGGGGGGACCGGGGAGCTGTTTTTT.

The sample holds many counts of this clonotype. The chain has TRBV5-1 and TRBJ2-3, with a weak D call TRBD1 (6 bases). The CDR3 contains 13 residues. CDR1 is SGHRS and CDR2 is YFSETQ in the germline V gene. Trimming stripped 5 bases from V and 6 bases from J, with 13 bases between. CDR3 DNA sequence: TGCGCCAGCAGGAGGGGGATGATGGATACGCAGTATTTT. Translation: CASRRGMMDTQYF.

In its sample, this clonotype was seen many times. The chain uses TRBV20-1 and TRBJ2-5, with 10 bases fitting TRBD2. The CDR3 has 16 amino acids. CDR1 is DFQATT, CDR2 SNEGSKA, per germline (reference sequence). Trimming cost V 2 bases and J 0 bases; bases outside gene matches: 6. The CDR3 region has the DNA TGCAGTGCTAGATCCGGACTAGCGGTGTACCAAGAGACCCAGTACTTC. This gives the protein CSARSGLAVYQETQYF.

This clonotype was picked up many times. This sequence joins TRBV28 and TRBJ2-3, with TRBD2 matching over 10 bases. The germline gives CDR1 MDHEN, CDR2 SYDVKM. The CDR3 contains 15 residues. V shed 5 bases and J 3 bases; nucleotides not matched to a gene: 5. This chain's CDR3 is CASSHLAGATDTQYF. CDR3 sequence (DNA): TGTGCCAGCAGTCACCTAGCGGGAGCGACAGATACGCAGTATTTT.

There are many counts of this clonotype. As DNA, the CDR3 is TGCAGCGTTTGGGTCATGAACACTGAAGCTTTCTTT. It is translated as CSVWVMNTEAFF. The rearrangement joins TRBV29-1 to TRBJ1-1; D is unresolved. V lost 5 bases, J lost 0 bases, and 7 bases lay in between. Germline V gene data show CDR1 as SQVTM and CDR2 as ANQGSEA. The CDR3 covers 12 residues.

The chain uses TRBV30 and TRBJ2-1; no firm D call. The CDR3 has 13 residues. Trimming pared 6 bases from V and 8 bases from J, leaving 17 bases between. Germline V CDR1 and CDR2: GTSNPN, SVGIG (reference sequence). CDR3 sequence: CACPGPWADEQFF. The CDR3 DNA is TGTGCCTGTCCCGGACCCTGGGCCGATGAGCAGTTCTTC.

The J gene is TRBJ2-7, the V gene TRBV19; TRBD2 matches at 7 bases. Germline V lookup: CDR1 LNHDA, CDR2 SQIVND (reference sequence). Trimming cost V 4 bases and J 2 bases; bases outside gene matches: 14. The CDR3 consists of 17 residues. The CDR3 sequence: CASSTSPVERGTYEQYF. The CDR3 DNA reads TGTGCCAGTAGTACGTCACCCGTGGAGCGGGGAACCTACGAGCAGTACTTC.

As to this clonotype: At one end, the junction sequence differs from germline, possibly due to a read error. The rearrangement links TRBV20-1 to TRBJ2-7, with 14 bases fitting TRBD2. CDR1 is DFQATT and CDR2 is SNEGSKA in the germline V gene (reference sequence). The CDR3 covers 15 residues. CDR3 in amino acids: CSARGLAGGSYEQYF. The CDR3 nucleotides read TGCAGTGCGAGAGGACTAGCGGGAGGATCCTACGAGCAGTACTTC.

The V call is TRBV28, the J call TRBJ1-1, with a possible D match to TRBD1 (5 bases). The germline gives CDR1 MDHEN, CDR2 SYDVKM. The CDR3 length is 12 residues. V lost 6 bases and J lost 11, with 16 bases in between. The CDR3 nucleotides read TGTGCCAGCAGCTCGGGACTCGGGCTCGCTTTCTTT. This encodes CASSSGLGLAFF.

The chain has TRBV7-8 and TRBJ1-1; no clear D. Germline V gene data show CDR1 as SGHVS and CDR2 as FQNEAQ. The CDR3 covers 13 residues. The V end lost 0 bases, the J end lost 6 bases, and 8 bases lay between the germline ends. The CDR3 is CASSLAGYAEAFF. The CDR3 nucleotides read TGTGCCAGCAGCTTAGCGGGGTACGCTGAAGCTTTCTTT. Together with reference TRBV7-8 and TRBJ1-1, the CDR3 gives the full variable domain: GAGVSQSPRYKVAKRGQDVALRCDPISGHVSLFWYQQALGQGPEFLTYFQNEAQLDKSGLPSDRFFAERPEGSVSTLKIQRTQQEDSAVYLCASSLAGYAEAFFGQGTRLTVV.

The genes are TRBV28 and TRBJ2-7, with 10 bases that match TRBD1. V was pared by 4 bases and J by 0 bases, with 3 bases of the junction left unmatched. This CDR3 has 15 amino acids. Germline V lookup: CDR1 MDHEN, CDR2 SYDVKM. Here the CDR3 reads CASSWGTGASYEQYF. In DNA, the CDR3 is TGTGCCAGCAGTTGGGGGACAGGGGCCTCCTACGAGCAGTACTTC.

The chain employs TRBV7-9 and TRBJ2-3; 8 bases agree with TRBD1. V was pared by 2 bases and J by 3 bases, with 4 bases of the junction left unmatched. This CDR3 contains 15 residues. Per the germline V gene, CDR1 is SEHNR and CDR2 is FQNEAQ (reference sequence). The CDR3 is CASSLKTGGTDTQYF. The CDR3 coding sequence is TGTGCCAGCAGCTTAAAAACAGGGGGAACAGATACGCAGTATTTT. Supplemented by reference TRBV7-9 and TRBJ2-3, the full variable domain reads DTGVSQNPRHKITKRGQNVTFRCDPISEHNRLYWYRQTLGQGPEFLTYFQNEAQLEKSRLLSDRFSAERPKGSFSTLEIQRTEQGDSAMYLCASSLKTGGTDTQYFGPGTRLTVL.

V is TRBV10-3 and J is TRBJ2-2, with D maybe TRBD2 (5 bases). There are 12 residues in the CDR3. V was shortened by 9 bases and J by 4 bases, with 9 bases between the two germline ends. Germline lookup yields CDR1 ENHRY and CDR2 SYGVKD. In DNA form, the CDR3 reads TGTGCCATAGCGGCGTTCACCGGGGAGCTGTTTTTT. This translates into CAIAAFTGELFF.

This clonotype occurred a few times. The rearrangement links TRBV7-2 to TRBJ1-6, with 7 nucleotides matching TRBD1. The CDR3 loop spans 15 amino acids. CDR1 is SGHTA and CDR2 is FQGNSA in the germline V gene. The trim removed 2 bases at V and 9 bases at J, leaving 7 bases unmatched. The CDR3 DNA is TGTGCCAGCAGCTTAAGGGCAGGGGGTTCTTCACCCCTCCACTTT. Protein: CASSLRAGGSSPLHF.

The chain couples TRBV7-2 to TRBJ2-7; 8 nucleotides line up with TRBD1. V dropped 1 base and J dropped 2; count of bases not matched to a gene: 7. Germline CDR1 reads SGHTA; CDR2 reads FQGNSA. The CDR3 has 16 residues. The CDR3 DNA sequence: TGTGCCAGCAGCTTAGACGCAGGGGGCAGTCCCTACGAGCAGTACTTC. It translates to CASSLDAGGSPYEQYF. Variable domain in full (rest from reference TRBV7-2 and TRBJ2-7): GAGVSQSPSNKVTEKGKDVELRCDPISGHTALYWYRQSLGQGLEFLIYFQGNSAPDKSGLPSDRFSAERTGGSVSTLTIQRTQQEDSAVYLCASSLDAGGSPYEQYFGPGTRLTVT.

The sample holds many counts of this clonotype. The chain recombines TRBV24-1 with TRBJ2-5, with unresolved D. The CDR3 is 14 amino acids. Germline V gene sequence: CDR1 KGHDR, CDR2 SFDVKD. Between the trimmed V and J ends, which lost 8 bases and 2 bases, there was a span of 14 bases. The CDR3 DNA sequence: TGTGCCACCAATAGTGGCCCAGCTCAAGAGACCCAGTACTTC. It yields the protein CATNSGPAQETQYF.

This clonotype occurred many times. V is TRBV12-3 or TRBV12-4 and J is TRBJ2-3, with D possibly matching TRBD2 (5 bases). The CDR3 contains 16 residues. The V and J ends lost 2 bases and 1 base respectively, with 13 bases between them. The CDR3 sequence is CASSLRASQRTDTQYF. As DNA, the CDR3 is TGTGCCAGCAGTTTACGAGCTAGCCAGCGCACAGATACGCAGTATTTT.

The DNA of the CDR3 is TGTGCCATCAGTGGTACCGGACAGGACAATCAGCCCCAGCATTTT. Its protein product is CAISGTGQDNQPQHF. J is TRBJ1-5 and V is TRBV10-3; 7 bases line up with TRBD1. J gave up 3 bases and V 4 bases, and 6 bases lay outside the gene matches. The germline V gene encodes CDR1 ENHRY and CDR2 SYGVKD. The CDR3 extends over 15 amino acids.

This clonotype turned up a few times. Here the CDR3 reads CASSTIDRRTDTQYF. Written as DNA, the CDR3 is TGTGCCAGCAGCACTATAGACAGGCGCACAGATACGCAGTATTTT. The J gene is TRBJ2-3, the V gene TRBV12-3 or TRBV12-4, with D perhaps matching TRBD1 (6 bases). V was shortened by 6 bases and J by 1 base, with 14 bases between the two germline ends. The CDR3 is 15 amino acids.